These 15 T cell receptor beta chains were sequenced from one sample in a study of T cell responses to AZD1222 COVID-19 vaccine. TCRdb's copy holds only in-frame clones and misses some; the assay was immunoSEQ multiplex PCR. The sample includes roughly 42,000 clones, approximately 85% seen only once; the top ten take more than 20%. The sample in question was peripheral blood, obtained 28 days after the second dose of the MenACWY control vaccine. These receptors were collected from an adult who received the MenACWY meningococcal vaccine as a control.

This chain connects TRBV30 to TRBJ2-1, with TRBD2 identical over 12 bases. The germline gives CDR1 GTSNPN, CDR2 SVGIG (reference sequence). V shed 3 bases and J 13 bases; nucleotides not matched to a gene: 1. The CDR3 runs to 11 residues. The CDR3 nucleotides read TGTGCCTGGAGACTAGCGGGAGGACAGTTCTTC. Translation gives CAWRLAGGQFF.

This clone was detected once. This chain links TRBV2 with TRBJ2-2; 11 bases are a match to TRBD2. The CDR3 covers 15 residues. J was trimmed by 4 bases and V by 10 bases; bases with no gene match: 8. Germline V gene lookup returns CDR1 SNHLY and CDR2 FYNNEI. CDR3 sequence reads: CATYRSGRATGELFF. In DNA form, the CDR3 reads TGTGCCACCTACCGTAGCGGGAGGGCCACCGGGGAGCTGTTTTTT.

The V gene is TRBV6-5, the J gene TRBJ2-7; TRBD1 matches at 7 bases. Germline V gene lookup returns CDR1 MNHEY and CDR2 SVGAGI. The trim removed 6 bases at V and 0 bases at J, leaving 5 bases unmatched. This CDR3 region has 14 residues. CDR3 bases: TGTGCCAGCAGATCCGGGACAGCCTCCTACGAGCAGTACTTC. This sequence encodes CASRSGTASYEQYF.

V usage is TRBV27 and J usage is TRBJ2-3, with TRBD2 identical over 10 bases. The CDR3 totals 16 residues. Trimming at V came to 3 bases and at J to 4 bases, leaving 7 bases not matched to a gene. The germline gives CDR1 MNHEY, CDR2 SMNVEV (reference sequence). CDR3 sequence: CASSFSGLAGADTQYF. As DNA, the CDR3 is TGTGCCAGCAGTTTCTCCGGGCTAGCGGGAGCAGATACGCAGTATTTT.

V gene TRBV2 combines with J gene TRBJ2-2; unclear D gene. The CDR3 is 11 residues long. The V end lost 6 bases, the J end lost 10 bases, and 9 bases lay between the germline ends. Germline V gene data show CDR1 as SNHLY and CDR2 as FYNNEI. DNA for the CDR3: TGTGCCAGCAGCCTGGTTGCGGAGCTGTTTTTT. It codes for CASSLVAELFF.

The V call is TRBV30, the J call TRBJ2-5, with TRBD1 identical over 8 bases. This CDR3 spans 16 amino acids. The ends lost 0 bases at V and 0 bases at J; junction bases unmatched: 6. CDR1 and CDR2 (germline): GTSNPN, SVGIG (reference sequence). The CDR3 protein is CAWSVRQGYYQETQYF. The DNA of the CDR3 is TGTGCCTGGAGTGTACGACAGGGGTACTACCAAGAGACCCAGTACTTC.

The chain carries TRBV7-9 and TRBJ1-1; D gene unclear. The CDR3 is 15 residues long. V was trimmed by 2 bases and J by 2 bases, leaving 12 bases between them. Germline lookup yields CDR1 SEHNR and CDR2 FQNEAQ (reference sequence). In nucleotides, the CDR3 is TGTGCCAGCAGCTTACTAGGAACGGTCAACACTGAAGCTTTCTTT. Translated: CASSLLGTVNTEAFF.

The chain is built from TRBV28 and TRBJ2-5; possible D gene TRBD2, 5 bases. Germline V lookup: CDR1 MDHEN, CDR2 SYDVKM. This CDR3 is built from 16 residues. Trimming pared 5 bases from V and 5 bases from J, leaving 21 bases between. The CDR3 coding sequence is TGTGCCAGCAGTACCTCGGGGAAGTTCCTCGAGGAGACCCAGTACTTC. As protein: CASSTSGKFLEETQYF.

The chain joins TRBV12-5 to TRBJ2-2, with 9 bases lining up with TRBD2. The CDR3 has 16 amino acids. The V gene end was trimmed by 6 bases and the J gene end by 1 base; junction bases not matched to a gene: 6. Germline V gene data show CDR1 as LGHNT and CDR2 as FRNRAP. DNA of the CDR3: TGTGCTAGTGGCCTGAGAGCGGGAGGGAACACCGGGGAGCTGTTTTTT. This translates into CASGLRAGGNTGELFF.

The sample holds one count of this clone. The genes are TRBV10-1 and TRBJ2-2; tentatively, D is TRBD2 (5 bases). V was trimmed by 3 bases and J by 6 bases, leaving 11 bases between them. The germline CDR1 and CDR2 sequences are WNHNN and SYGVQD (reference sequence). The CDR3 extends over 14 amino acids. CDR3 amino acids: CASSDRGWAGELFF. The CDR3 coding sequence is TGCGCCAGCAGTGACCGGGGATGGGCCGGGGAGCTGTTTTTT.

This chain joins TRBV7-2 and TRBJ2-5; D gene uncertain. This CDR3 spans 13 amino acids. Germline V lookup: CDR1 SGHTA, CDR2 FQGNSA. With 8 bases removed from V and 2 bases from J, the gap between germline ends came to 12 bases. The CDR3 spells CASGRKVQETQYF. The CDR3 DNA follows: TGTGCCAGCGGACGGAAAGTTCAAGAGACCCAGTACTTC.

The CDR3 spells CASSRQRPYEQYF. The CDR3 coding sequence is TGTGCCAGCAGCCGACAGCGGCCCTACGAGCAGTACTTC. The chain employs TRBV11-1 and TRBJ2-7, with D possibly being TRBD1 or TRBD2 (5 bases each). The CDR3 is 13 residues long. V gave up 5 bases and J gave up 2 bases, with 10 bases separating them. CDR1 and CDR2 from the germline V gene are SGHAT and FQDESV (reference sequence).

As concerns this clone: The identical CDR3 is also encoded by other nucleotide sequences in the sample. CDR3 coding DNA: TGTGCCAGCAGTGAAGCTTTTAGCAATCAGCCCCAGCATTTT. Translation gives CASSEAFSNQPQHF. J is TRBJ1-5 and V is TRBV2; D is ambiguous. The CDR3 consists of 14 residues. Germline CDR1 reads SNHLY; CDR2 reads FYNNEI. V lost 0 bases to trimming and J lost 0 bases, with 3 bases between them.

This sequence joins TRBV2 and TRBJ2-7; 8 positions agree with TRBD2. Germline trimming cut 4 bases from V and 6 bases from J; bases unmatched to any gene: 5. Per germline, CDR1 SNHLY and CDR2 FYNNEI. This CDR3 contains 13 residues. This CDR3 is CASSVSSGGEQYF. CDR3 nucleotide sequence: TGTGCCAGCAGTGTCAGCAGCGGGGGCGAGCAGTACTTC.

The V gene is TRBV5-1, the J gene TRBJ1-5; 7 bases are a match to TRBD1. V lost 5 bases to trimming and J lost 1 base; unmatched junction nucleotides: 6. The CDR3 has 15 amino acids. Germline V gene data show CDR1 as SGHRS and CDR2 as YFSETQ. CDR3: CASSFTGASNQPQHF. The CDR3 DNA reads as TGCGCCAGCAGTTTTACAGGGGCCAGCAATCAGCCCCAGCATTTT.